The T cell receptor (beta chain) under discussion was sequenced for a study of blood T cell repertoires in COVID-19. Overall study: COVID-19 samples from acute and convalescent phases originated in the United States, Italy and Spain. T cells, B-cell-depleted T cells, or PBMCs supplied cDNA or gDNA.

Clones were sequenced by immunoSEQ multiplex PCR, and TCRdb holds only the in-frame ones, with some missing. The top ten clones hold 0.95% to 1.3% of a sample with about 190,000 clones, roughly nine tenths of them seen once. Trimming stripped 2 bases from V and 6 bases from J, with 16 bases between. The CDR3 is 15 amino acids. Germline CDR1 is MGHDK and CDR2 is SYGVNS. The clonotype was recovered from a man under 40 with acute or convalescent COVID-19. The gene calls are TRBV25-1 and TRBJ1-2, with D uncertain. The specimen was peripheral blood. Here the CDR3 DNA reads TGTGCCAGCAGTGAAGGTGGGGAGGAGAGGAATGGCTACACCTTC. Translation: CASSEGGEERNGYTF.